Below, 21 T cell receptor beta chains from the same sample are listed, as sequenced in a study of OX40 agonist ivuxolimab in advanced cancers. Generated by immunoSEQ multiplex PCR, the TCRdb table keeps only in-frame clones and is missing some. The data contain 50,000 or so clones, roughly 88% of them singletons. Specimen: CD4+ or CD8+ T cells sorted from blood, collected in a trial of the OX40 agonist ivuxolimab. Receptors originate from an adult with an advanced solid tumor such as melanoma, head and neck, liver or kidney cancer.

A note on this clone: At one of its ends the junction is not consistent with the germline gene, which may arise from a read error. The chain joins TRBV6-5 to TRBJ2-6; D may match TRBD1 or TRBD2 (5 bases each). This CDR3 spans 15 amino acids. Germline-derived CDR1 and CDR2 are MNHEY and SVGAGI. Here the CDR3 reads CASSYWGSGANVLTF. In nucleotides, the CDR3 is TGTGCCAGCAGCTACTGGGGGTCTGGGGCCAACGTCCTGACTTTC.

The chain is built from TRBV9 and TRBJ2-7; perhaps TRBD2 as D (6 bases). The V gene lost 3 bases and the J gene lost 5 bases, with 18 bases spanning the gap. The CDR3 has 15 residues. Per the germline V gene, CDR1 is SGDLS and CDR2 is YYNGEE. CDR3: CASSATGTGLNEQYF. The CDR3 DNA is TGTGCCAGCAGCGCAACCGGGACTGGGTTAAACGAGCAGTACTTC.

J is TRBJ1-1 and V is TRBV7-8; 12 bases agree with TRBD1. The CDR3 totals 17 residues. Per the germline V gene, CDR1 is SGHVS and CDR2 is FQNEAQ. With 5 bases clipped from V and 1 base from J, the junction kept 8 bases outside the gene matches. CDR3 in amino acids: CASSPTWGQGANTEAFF. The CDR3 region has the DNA TGTGCCAGCAGCCCAACCTGGGGACAGGGGGCGAACACTGAAGCTTTCTTT.

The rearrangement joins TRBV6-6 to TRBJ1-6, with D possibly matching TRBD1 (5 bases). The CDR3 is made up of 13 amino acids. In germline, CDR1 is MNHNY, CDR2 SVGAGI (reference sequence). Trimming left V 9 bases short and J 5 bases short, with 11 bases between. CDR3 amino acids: CASKPGDNSPLHF. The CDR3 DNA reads TGTGCCAGTAAACCGGGGGATAATTCACCCCTCCACTTT.

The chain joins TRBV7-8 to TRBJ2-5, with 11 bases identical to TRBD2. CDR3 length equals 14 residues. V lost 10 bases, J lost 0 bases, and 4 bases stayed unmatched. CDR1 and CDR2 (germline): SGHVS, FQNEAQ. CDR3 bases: TGTGCCACTAGCGGGGGGCGGTACCAAGAGACCCAGTACTTC. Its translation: CATSGGRYQETQYF.

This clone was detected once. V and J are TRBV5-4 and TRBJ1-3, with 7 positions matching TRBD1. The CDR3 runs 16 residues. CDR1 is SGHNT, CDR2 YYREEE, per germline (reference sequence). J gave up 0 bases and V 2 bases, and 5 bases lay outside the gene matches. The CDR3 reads CASSFGTAGSGNTIYF. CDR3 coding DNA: TGTGCCAGCAGCTTCGGGACAGCCGGCTCTGGAAACACCATATATTTT.

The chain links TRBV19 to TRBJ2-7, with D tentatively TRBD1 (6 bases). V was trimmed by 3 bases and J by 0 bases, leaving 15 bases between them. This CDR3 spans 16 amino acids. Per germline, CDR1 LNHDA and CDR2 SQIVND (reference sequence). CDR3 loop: CASSIMFDRSSYEQYF. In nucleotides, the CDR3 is TGTGCCAGTAGTATTATGTTCGACAGGAGCTCCTACGAGCAGTACTTC.

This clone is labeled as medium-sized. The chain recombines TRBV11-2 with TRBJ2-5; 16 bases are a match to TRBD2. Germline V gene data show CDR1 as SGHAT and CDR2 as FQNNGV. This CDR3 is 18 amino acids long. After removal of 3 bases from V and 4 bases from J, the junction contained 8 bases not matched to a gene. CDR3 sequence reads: CASSLRSGTSGGGETQYF. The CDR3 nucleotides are TGTGCCAGCAGCTTGCGATCCGGGACTAGCGGGGGGGGAGAGACCCAGTACTTC.

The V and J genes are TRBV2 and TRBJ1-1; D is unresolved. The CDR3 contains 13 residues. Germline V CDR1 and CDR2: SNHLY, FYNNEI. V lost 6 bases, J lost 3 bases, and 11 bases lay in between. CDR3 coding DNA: TGTGCCAGCAGGATTAGGGAGGACACTGAAGCTTTCTTT. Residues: CASRIREDTEAFF.

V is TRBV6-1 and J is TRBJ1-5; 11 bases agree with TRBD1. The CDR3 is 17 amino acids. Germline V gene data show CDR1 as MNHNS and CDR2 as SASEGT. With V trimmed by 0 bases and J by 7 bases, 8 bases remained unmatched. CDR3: CASSEAWRTGGRQPQHF. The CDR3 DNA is TGTGCCAGCAGTGAAGCATGGAGGACAGGGGGCCGGCAGCCCCAGCATTTT.

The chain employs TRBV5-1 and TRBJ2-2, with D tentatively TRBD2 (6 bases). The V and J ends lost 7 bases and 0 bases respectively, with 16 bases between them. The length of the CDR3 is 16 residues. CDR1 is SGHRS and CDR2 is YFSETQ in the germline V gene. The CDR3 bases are TGCGCCAGCCAATTGGGGGGTAATACGAACACCGGGGAGCTGTTTTTT. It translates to CASQLGGNTNTGELFF.

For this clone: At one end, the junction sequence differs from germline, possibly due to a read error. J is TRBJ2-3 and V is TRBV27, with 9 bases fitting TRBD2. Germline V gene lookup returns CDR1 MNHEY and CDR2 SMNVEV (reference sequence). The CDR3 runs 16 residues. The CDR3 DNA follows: TGTGCCAGCCGTTTCGGGCGCGGGGGGGACACAGATACGCAGTATTTT. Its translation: CASRFGRGGDTDTQYF.

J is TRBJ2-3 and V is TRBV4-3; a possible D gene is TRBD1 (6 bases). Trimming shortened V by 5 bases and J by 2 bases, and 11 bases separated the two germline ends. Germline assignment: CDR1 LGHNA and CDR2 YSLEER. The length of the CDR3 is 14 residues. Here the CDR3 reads CASSRDRLTDTQYF. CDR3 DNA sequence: TGCGCCAGCAGCAGAGACAGGCTCACAGATACGCAGTATTTT.

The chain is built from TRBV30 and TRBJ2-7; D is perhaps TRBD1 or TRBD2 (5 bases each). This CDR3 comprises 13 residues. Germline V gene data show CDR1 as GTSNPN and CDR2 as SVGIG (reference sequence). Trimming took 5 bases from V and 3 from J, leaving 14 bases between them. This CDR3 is CAWDKTRGYEQYF. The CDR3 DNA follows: TGTGCCTGGGACAAAACGAGGGGCTACGAGCAGTACTTC.

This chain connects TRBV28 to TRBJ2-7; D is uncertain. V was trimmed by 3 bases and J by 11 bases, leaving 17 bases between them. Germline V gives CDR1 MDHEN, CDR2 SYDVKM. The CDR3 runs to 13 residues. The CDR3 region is CASSLPTASSEYF. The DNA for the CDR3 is TGTGCCAGCAGTTTGCCGACCGCTTCGAGTGAGTACTTC. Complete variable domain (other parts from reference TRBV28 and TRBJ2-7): DVKVTQSSRYLVKRTGEKVFLECVQDMDHENMFWYRQDPGLGLRLIYFSYDVKMKEKGDIPEGYSVSREKKERFSLILESASTNQTSMYLCASSLPTASSEYFGPGTRLTVT.

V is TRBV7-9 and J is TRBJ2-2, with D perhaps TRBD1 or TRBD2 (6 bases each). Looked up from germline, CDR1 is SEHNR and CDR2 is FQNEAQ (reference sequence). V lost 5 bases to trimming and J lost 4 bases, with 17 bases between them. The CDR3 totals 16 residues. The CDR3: CASSGGTLGATGELFF. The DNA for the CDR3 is TGTGCCAGCAGCGGGGGGACTTTGGGGGCCACCGGGGAGCTGTTTTTT.

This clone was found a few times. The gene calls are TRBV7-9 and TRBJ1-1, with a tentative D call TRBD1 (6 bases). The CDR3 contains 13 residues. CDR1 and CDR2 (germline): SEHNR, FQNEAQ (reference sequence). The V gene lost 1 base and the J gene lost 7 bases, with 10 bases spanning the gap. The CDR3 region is CASSLVTGFEAFF. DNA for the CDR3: TGTGCCAGCAGCTTAGTAACAGGGTTTGAAGCTTTCTTT.

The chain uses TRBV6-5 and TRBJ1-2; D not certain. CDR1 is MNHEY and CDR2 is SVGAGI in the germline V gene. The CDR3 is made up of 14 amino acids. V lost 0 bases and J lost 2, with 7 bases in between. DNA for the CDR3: TGTGCCAGCAGTTACTCGCTAGGGAACTATGGCTACACCTTC. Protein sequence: CASSYSLGNYGYTF.

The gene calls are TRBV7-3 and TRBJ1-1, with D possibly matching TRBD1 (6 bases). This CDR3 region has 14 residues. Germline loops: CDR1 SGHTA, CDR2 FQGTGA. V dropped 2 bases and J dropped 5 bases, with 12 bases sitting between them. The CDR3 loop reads CASSLEQGSTEAFF. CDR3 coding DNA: TGTGCCAGCAGCTTAGAACAGGGAAGTACTGAAGCTTTCTTT.

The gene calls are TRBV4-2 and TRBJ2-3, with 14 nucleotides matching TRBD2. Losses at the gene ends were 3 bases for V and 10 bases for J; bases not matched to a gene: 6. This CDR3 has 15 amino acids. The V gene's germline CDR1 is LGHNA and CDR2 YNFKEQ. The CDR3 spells CASSQQGLAGVAQYF. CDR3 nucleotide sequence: TGTGCCAGCAGCCAGCAGGGACTAGCGGGGGTTGCGCAGTATTTT.

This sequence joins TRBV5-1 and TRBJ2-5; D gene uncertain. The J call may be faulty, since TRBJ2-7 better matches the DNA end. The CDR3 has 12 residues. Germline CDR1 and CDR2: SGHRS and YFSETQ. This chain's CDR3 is CASSRGRDEQYF. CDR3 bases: TGCGCCAGCAGCCGCGGACGGGACGAGCAGTACTTC.